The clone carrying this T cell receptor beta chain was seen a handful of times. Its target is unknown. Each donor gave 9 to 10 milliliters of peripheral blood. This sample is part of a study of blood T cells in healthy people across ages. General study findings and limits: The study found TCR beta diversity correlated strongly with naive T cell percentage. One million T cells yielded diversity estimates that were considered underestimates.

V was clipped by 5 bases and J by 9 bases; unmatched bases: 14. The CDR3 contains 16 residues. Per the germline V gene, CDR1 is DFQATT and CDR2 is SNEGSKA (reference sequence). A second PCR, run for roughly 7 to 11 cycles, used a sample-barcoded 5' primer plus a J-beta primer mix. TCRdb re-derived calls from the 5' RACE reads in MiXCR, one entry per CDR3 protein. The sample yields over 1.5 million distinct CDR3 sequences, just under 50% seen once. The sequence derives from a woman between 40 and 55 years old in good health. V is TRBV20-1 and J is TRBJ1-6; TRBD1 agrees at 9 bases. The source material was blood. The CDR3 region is CSAQVPGQGSGSPLHF. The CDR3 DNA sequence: TGCAGTGCTCAGGTCCCGGGACAGGGTTCGGGTTCACCCCTCCACTTT.